This T cell receptor (beta chain) appears in the sequencing data of a study of blood T cell repertoires in COVID-19. The junction had 7 bases not matched to a gene; V was cut back by 2 bases and J by 9 bases. The CDR3 covers 15 residues. From germline, CDR1 is SGHTA and CDR2 FQGTGA. Cohort placement rested on clinical history that participants reported themselves. Method: immunoSEQ multiplex PCR; TCRdb's copy keeps in-frame clones and lacks some. The data contain 450,000 to 500,000 clones, around 87% of them singletons. Material: PBMCs or T cells enriched from blood (not recorded which). This sequence joins TRBV7-3 and TRBJ2-1; TRBD2 matches at 10 bases. The receptor was isolated from a woman younger than 35 who had recovered from COVID-19. CDR3 sequence: CASSLGLAGVSEQFF. DNA for the CDR3: TGTGCCAGCAGCTTAGGTCTAGCGGGGGTTTCTGAGCAGTTCTTC.